This T cell receptor (beta chain) derives from a study of T cells in Graves' hyperthyroidism and ophthalmopathy. Study outcomes and limitations: Ophthalmopathy cases were set apart from stable hyperthyroidism by a 13 V-J model. Most clonotypes expanded in thyroid above 0.001 were likewise present in blood.

Lactation, pregnancy, other autoimmune disease or uncontrolled infection led to exclusion of patients. Out of roughly 10 ml of fresh peripheral blood came the PBMCs. This clonotype was seen ten or more times. Its antigen is still unknown. Amplification targeted TCR beta CDR3 regions from RNA transcripts. An initial round of RT-PCR targeting the TCR CDR3 relied on the HTBI primer set. TCRdb processed the multiplex PCR reads anew with MiXCR; each CDR3 protein has one entry. The sample contains nearly 600,000 distinct CDR3 sequences, 13% to 15% of which appear only once. The CDR3 is 12 amino acids. V was pared by 5 bases and J by 8 bases, with 4 bases of the junction left unmatched. Per the germline V gene, CDR1 is LNHDA and CDR2 is SQIVND (reference sequence).

The source is a woman under 30 with Graves' ophthalmopathy. The V gene is TRBV19, the J gene TRBJ1-2; 8 bases agree with TRBD1. The source material was blood. Written as DNA, the CDR3 is TGTGCCAGTAGTGCCCGGGACAGGGGCTACACCTTC. It specifies CASSARDRGYTF. Supplemented by reference TRBV19 and TRBJ1-2, the full variable domain reads DGGITQSPKYLFRKEGQNVTLSCEQNLNHDAMYWYRQDPGQGLRLIYYSQIVNDFQKGDIAEGYSVSREKKESFPLTVTSAQKNPTAFYLCASSARDRGYTFGSGTRLTVV.